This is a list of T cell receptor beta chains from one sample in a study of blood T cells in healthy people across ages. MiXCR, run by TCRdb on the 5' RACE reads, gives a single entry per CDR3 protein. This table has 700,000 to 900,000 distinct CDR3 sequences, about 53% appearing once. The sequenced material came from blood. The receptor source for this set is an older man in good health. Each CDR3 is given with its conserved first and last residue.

CDR3 protein: CASSQVSGVQETQYF
V gene: TRBV3-1

CDR3 protein: CSARDFRVAGMTGELFF
V gene: TRBV20-1

CDR3 protein: CASTGGMSTGELFF
V gene: TRBV5-1

CDR3 protein: CSALSASVSTDTQYF
V gene: TRBV20-1

CDR3 protein: CASSLGQGVSYKQYF
V gene: TRBV7-2

CDR3 protein: CASSLLDQGRGPSYEQYF
V gene: TRBV7-7

CDR3 protein: CASSQAGTRFSSYEQYF
V gene: TRBV4-1

CDR3 protein: CASSPDQDYGYTF
V gene: TRBV18

CDR3 protein: CASSEAGLAPEQFF
V gene: TRBV11-3

CDR3 protein: CASSSRAGGEKLFF
V gene: TRBV14

CDR3 protein: CASSQIKGLSTEAFF
V gene: TRBV3-1

CDR3 protein: CASSPDRRETQYF
V gene: TRBV2

CDR3 protein: CSAQQSPYEQYF
V gene: TRBV29-1

CDR3 protein: CSARKREGSYEQYF
V gene: TRBV20-1

CDR3 protein: CASSFGLASETQYF
V gene: TRBV12-3/TRBV12-4

CDR3 protein: CASSMLGLAGVGEQYF
V gene: TRBV5-1

CDR3 protein: CASSRTGWDQPQHF
V gene: TRBV3-1

CDR3 protein: CASSQTAYEQYF
V gene: TRBV3-1

CDR3 protein: CAWSVNTLIANTEAFF
V gene: TRBV30

CDR3 protein: CASSEELDRSSTDTQYF
V gene: TRBV2

CDR3 protein: CASSGTSGSTDTQYF
V gene: TRBV2

CDR3 protein: CASSLSPTSSYEQYF
V gene: TRBV5-1

CDR3 protein: CASSQTTSGDSTDTQYF
V gene: TRBV4-2

CDR3 protein: CSAISLTEAFF
V gene: TRBV20-1

CDR3 protein: CSARDPSRAKETQYF
V gene: TRBV20-1

CDR3 protein: CSAPSEGGIHHGYTF
V gene: TRBV29-1

CDR3 protein: CSARADRTPREQYF
V gene: TRBV20-1

CDR3 protein: CASSLFAGGLDEQFF
V gene: TRBV5-5

CDR3 protein: CASSQDIPGTGGNQPQHF
V gene: TRBV3-1

CDR3 protein: CSVRTGKGQYF
V gene: TRBV29-1

CDR3 protein: CASSSILGAVNTEAFF
V gene: TRBV7-9

CDR3 protein: CASSKVDPNEQFF
V gene: TRBV21-1

CDR3 protein: CSATDRRTGNQPQHF
V gene: TRBV20-1

CDR3 protein: CASSPGTGFYYEQYF
V gene: TRBV3-1

CDR3 protein: CASSVRGLRDSPLHF
V gene: TRBV9

CDR3 protein: CASSQYGLAGGRGYAYF
V gene: TRBV3-1

CDR3 protein: CSATPPVGHTSSYEQYF
V gene: TRBV29-1

CDR3 protein: CASSARGLDNEQFF
V gene: TRBV12-3/TRBV12-4

CDR3 protein: CASSHGLQPGSYEQYF
V gene: TRBV5-1

CDR3 protein: CSVEQIAVGSYGLASYTF
V gene: TRBV29-1

CDR3 protein: CASGVGGWTEAFF
V gene: TRBV7-2

CDR3 protein: CASSTRTGGGYTF
V gene: TRBV9

CDR3 protein: CASSLEWGSADTQYF
V gene: TRBV13

CDR3 protein: CSARALAGGSYNEQFF
V gene: TRBV20-1

CDR3 protein: CASSLVAGANNEQFF
V gene: TRBV7-2

CDR3 protein: CSARWRTYEQYF
V gene: TRBV20-1

CDR3 protein: CASSLTSGGPGNEQFF
V gene: TRBV6-5

CDR3 protein: CASSGRMQETQYF
V gene: TRBV5-1

CDR3 protein: CSVLAGEDTQYF
V gene: TRBV20-1

CDR3 protein: CASSQRLAGRGETQYF
V gene: TRBV27

CDR3 protein: CATSRGGKGETQYF
V gene: TRBV15

CDR3 protein: CASSQALHSLAGGRSGANVLTF
V gene: TRBV14

CDR3 protein: CASRHSSGSKYEQYF
V gene: TRBV6-2/TRBV6-3